The 23 T cell receptor beta chains below were found in one sample sequenced in a study of cytomegalovirus exposure and HLA in healthy donors. The PCR was carried out with 60 Vbeta primers and 13 Jbeta primers. TCRdb's copy holds only in-frame clones and misses some; the assay was immunoSEQ multiplex PCR. The sample includes around 180,000 clones, over 80% seen only once; the top ten take roughly 1.2%. The sequencing input was PBMCs. Every receptor here comes from a boy aged 2-15 years in good health and CMV-seronegative.

CDR3 amino acids: CASSLGQGANSPLHF. The CDR3 nucleotides are TGTGCCAGCAGCTTGGGACAGGGGGCAAATTCACCCCTCCACTTT. The rearrangement links TRBV5-5 to TRBJ1-6; 10 bases are a match to TRBD1. The CDR3 contains 15 residues. V dropped 0 bases and J dropped 7; count of bases not matched to a gene: 1. The germline V gene has CDR1 SGHKS and CDR2 YYEKEE (reference sequence).

V and J are TRBV5-1 and TRBJ2-1, with 7 bases identical to TRBD2. Germline trimming cut 0 bases from V and 0 bases from J; bases unmatched to any gene: 6. This CDR3 is 17 amino acids long. Germline loops: CDR1 SGHRS, CDR2 YFSETQ. CDR3 nucleotide sequence: TGCGCCAGCAGCTTGGTGGGAGCGGGGAGCTCCTACAATGAGCAGTTCTTC. Protein: CASSLVGAGSSYNEQFF.

Comments on this clone: One end of the junction fails to match germline, which may point to a read error. V is TRBV10-3 and J is TRBJ2-5, with a tentative D call TRBD1 (6 bases). The CDR3 has 14 amino acids. Germline CDR1 ENHRY, CDR2 SYGVKD. The CDR3 DNA reads TGTGCCACCAGTGACCAGGGGCTTAGGGAGACCCAGTACTTC. Translated, it gives CATSDQGLRETQYF.

The rearrangement joins TRBV29-1 to TRBJ1-2; D perhaps matches TRBD1 (5 bases). Germline V gene lookup returns CDR1 SQVTM and CDR2 ANQGSEA. The CDR3 sequence is 13 residues long. Trimming pared 1 base from V and 4 bases from J, leaving 10 bases between. The CDR3 DNA reads TGCAGCGTTGAAGGTCCAGGGCTCTATGGCTACACCTTC. This gives the protein CSVEGPGLYGYTF.

This clone was counted once. V usage is TRBV5-8 and J usage is TRBJ2-4, with TRBD1 matching 9 bases. V lost 1 base to trimming and J lost 0 bases; unmatched junction nucleotides: 2. CDR3 size: 16 residues. Per germline, CDR1 SGHTS and CDR2 YDEGEE. CDR3 nucleotide sequence: TGTGCCAGCAGCTTGTGGACAGGGGTAGCCAAAAACATTCAGTACTTC. Protein: CASSLWTGVAKNIQYF.

The count of this clone is one. This chain uses TRBV19 with TRBJ1-2, with 9 bases fitting TRBD1. Germline V gene lookup returns CDR1 LNHDA and CDR2 SQIVND (reference sequence). CDR3 size: 14 residues. The trim removed 4 bases at V and 6 bases at J, leaving 6 bases unmatched. The chain's CDR3 is CASSRGQGVDGYTF. The CDR3 DNA is TGTGCCAGTAGTAGGGGACAGGGAGTTGATGGCTACACCTTC.

V gene TRBV30 combines with J gene TRBJ1-1, with D tentatively TRBD1 (5 bases). The CDR3 totals 15 residues. CDR1 is GTSNPN, CDR2 SVGIG, per germline (reference sequence). Trimming left V 1 base short and J 0 bases short, with 12 bases between. As DNA, the CDR3 is TGTGCCTGGAGTGGGTACAGGAGCATGAACACTGAAGCTTTCTTT. Translation gives CAWSGYRSMNTEAFF.

The J gene is TRBJ1-3, the V gene TRBV7-2; D may be TRBD1 (5 bases). The V and J ends lost 5 bases and 6 bases respectively, with 14 bases between them. CDR3 size: 14 residues. CDR1 SGHTA and CDR2 FQGNSA come from the germline V gene. The CDR3 protein is CASSRDSAENTIYF. In DNA form, the CDR3 reads TGTGCCAGCAGCCGAGACAGTGCGGAAAACACCATATATTTT.

V and J are TRBV28 and TRBJ2-7; 10 bases align to TRBD2. CDR1 and CDR2 from the germline V gene are MDHEN and SYDVKM. The CDR3 contains 15 residues. With 8 bases clipped from V and 8 bases from J, the junction kept 15 bases outside the gene matches. The DNA for the CDR3 is TGTGCCAGCTGCGGTAGCGGGGGGACTTCAGTCCAGCAGTACGTC. The encoded protein is CASCGSGGTSVQQYV.

The chain joins TRBV5-1 to TRBJ1-1; the match to TRBD1 covers 9 bases. Germline loops: CDR1 SGHRS, CDR2 YFSETQ. This CDR3 contains 13 residues. Losses at the gene ends were 0 bases for V and 6 bases for J; bases not matched to a gene: 0. This chain's CDR3 is CASSLGQGAEAFF. In DNA, the CDR3 is TGCGCCAGCAGCTTGGGACAGGGGGCTGAAGCTTTCTTT.

For this clone: At the DNA level, this CDR3 is encoded by other sequences in the same sample as well. V gene TRBV18 combines with J gene TRBJ1-2; 7 bases are shared with TRBD1. The junction had 4 bases not matched to a gene; V was cut back by 6 bases and J by 3 bases. CDR3 length: 13 amino acids. The germline gives CDR1 KGHSH, CDR2 LQKENI. The CDR3 DNA reads as TGTGCCAGCTCTCCAGGGACAGACTATGGCTACACCTTC. This codes for CASSPGTDYGYTF.

V is TRBV7-9 and J is TRBJ1-2; 10 bases agree with TRBD1. Germline V CDR1 and CDR2: SEHNR, FQNEAQ (reference sequence). The CDR3 is 13 amino acids. Losses at the gene ends were 5 bases for V and 6 bases for J; bases not matched to a gene: 3. The CDR3 region is CASSPDRGDGYTF. In DNA, the CDR3 is TGTGCCAGCAGCCCGGACAGGGGGGATGGCTACACCTTC.

The chain is built from TRBV5-1 and TRBJ2-7; TRBD2 might be the D (5 bases). V was shortened by 0 bases and J by 6 bases, with 10 bases between the two germline ends. The length of the CDR3 is 13 residues. Per the germline V gene, CDR1 is SGHRS and CDR2 is YFSETQ. In DNA form, the CDR3 reads TGCGCCAGCAGCTTGGAACTAGAAGGCGAGCAGTACTTC. As protein: CASSLELEGEQYF.

The chain combines TRBV5-4 with TRBJ2-3; a possible D gene is TRBD1 (6 bases). The length of the CDR3 is 15 residues. The V gene lost 8 bases and the J gene lost 0 bases, with 16 bases spanning the gap. CDR1 SGHNT and CDR2 YYREEE come from the germline V gene (reference sequence). CDR3 amino acids: CASKPRGSSTDTQYF. The DNA for the CDR3 is TGTGCCAGTAAGCCGAGGGGGTCTAGCACAGATACGCAGTATTTT.

This chain connects TRBV7-2 to TRBJ1-1, with TRBD1 as a possible D gene (5 bases). V was pared by 6 bases and J by 3 bases, with 14 bases between. Per the germline V gene, CDR1 is SGHTA and CDR2 is FQGNSA. There are 14 residues in the CDR3. CDR3 region: CASSLAGRDTEAFF. The CDR3 DNA sequence: TGTGCCAGCAGTCTAGCGGGCAGGGACACTGAAGCTTTCTTT.

The gene calls are TRBV7-2 and TRBJ1-4; D possibly corresponds to TRBD1 (5 bases). Germline V CDR1 and CDR2: SGHTA, FQGNSA. This CDR3 spans 14 amino acids. V shed 5 bases and J shed 6 bases, with 13 bases lying between them. The CDR3 bases are TGTGCCAGCAGCCCGTTGCGGGGGGATGAAAAACTGTTTTTT. Amino acid sequence: CASSPLRGDEKLFF. Drawing the rest from reference TRBV7-2 and TRBJ1-4, the complete variable domain is GAGVSQSPSNKVTEKGKDVELRCDPISGHTALYWYRQSLGQGLEFLIYFQGNSAPDKSGLPSDRFSAERTGGSVSTLTIQRTQQEDSAVYLCASSPLRGDEKLFFGSGTQLSVL.

The V and J genes are TRBV5-4 and TRBJ2-5; 7 bases fit TRBD1. CDR1 SGHNT and CDR2 YYREEE come from the germline V gene (reference sequence). This CDR3 has 15 amino acids. V lost 5 bases to trimming and J lost 4 bases; unmatched junction nucleotides: 11. The chain's CDR3 is CASRRGKGARETQYF. The CDR3 DNA is TGTGCCAGCAGACGCGGAAAGGGGGCAAGAGAGACCCAGTACTTC. The entire variable domain, with the rest obtained from reference TRBV5-4 and TRBJ2-5, is as follows: ETGVTQSPTHLIKTRGQQVTLRCSSQSGHNTVSWYQQALGQGPQFIFQYYREEENGRGNFPPRFSGLQFPNYSSELNVNALELDDSALYLCASRRGKGARETQYFGPGTRLLVL.

The rearrangement joins TRBV18 to TRBJ2-2; 9 nucleotides agree with TRBD2. Germline V gives CDR1 KGHSH, CDR2 LQKENI. After removal of 6 bases from V and 4 bases from J, the junction contained 12 bases not matched to a gene. There are 17 residues in the CDR3. CDR3 DNA: TGTGCCAGCTCCCCCGCCCCGAGCGGGGGGTTCACCGGGGAGCTGTTTTTT. Translated: CASSPAPSGGFTGELFF.

The V gene is TRBV9, the J gene TRBJ1-6; TRBD1 is a possible D gene (5 bases). The length of the CDR3 is 16 residues. Trimming shortened V by 6 bases and J by 4 bases, and 17 bases separated the two germline ends. Germline CDR1 and CDR2: SGDLS and YYNGEE. CDR3 sequence reads: CASTEQVSPYNSPLHF. The CDR3 coding sequence is TGTGCCAGCACCGAACAGGTTAGTCCATATAATTCACCCCTCCACTTT.

The chain has TRBV11-2 and TRBJ1-1; D gene ambiguous. Germline CDR1 SGHAT, CDR2 FQNNGV. The CDR3 extends over 16 amino acids. The germline V and J ends were trimmed by 6 bases and 4 bases, with 21 bases remaining between them. This chain's CDR3 is CASRPTRGPRFTEAFF. For the CDR3, the DNA is TGTGCCAGCAGACCGACCCGCGGCCCTCGGTTCACTGAAGCTTTCTTT.

The chain is built from TRBV7-2 and TRBJ2-7, with TRBD2 identical over 11 bases. Germline lookup yields CDR1 SGHTA and CDR2 FQGNSA. CDR3 length: 19 amino acids. V lost 4 bases, J lost 0 bases, and 14 bases stayed unmatched. CDR3 region: CASSSPRVAGGGTSYEQYF. The CDR3 bases are TGTGCCAGCAGCTCCCCTAGGGTAGCGGGAGGGGGGACCTCCTACGAGCAGTACTTC. Full variable domain (remainder filled in from reference TRBV7-2 and TRBJ2-7): GAGVSQSPSNKVTEKGKDVELRCDPISGHTALYWYRQSLGQGLEFLIYFQGNSAPDKSGLPSDRFSAERTGGSVSTLTIQRTQQEDSAVYLCASSSPRVAGGGTSYEQYFGPGTRLTVT.

This sequence joins TRBV7-8 and TRBJ2-7; D is perhaps TRBD2 (6 bases). The V end was cut by 5 bases, the J end by 4 bases, with 36 bases between. Per germline, CDR1 SGHVS and CDR2 FQNEAQ. This CDR3 contains 21 residues. CDR3 sequence reads: CASSQTPGTRTQLRVLYEQYF. CDR3 DNA sequence: TGTGCCAGCAGCCAAACACCCGGGACTCGTACTCAACTGCGTGTCCTATACGAGCAGTACTTC.

The V and J genes are TRBV5-1 and TRBJ2-2, with a possible D match to TRBD2 (6 bases). From germline, CDR1 is SGHRS and CDR2 YFSETQ. Trimming cost V 1 base and J 0 bases, with 7 bases left between them. The CDR3 has 15 residues. The CDR3 sequence: CASSLQRANTGELFF. The CDR3 DNA reads TGCGCCAGCAGCTTGCAGCGGGCGAACACCGGGGAGCTGTTTTTT.